The 9 T cell receptor beta chains below come from one sample, sequenced in a study of shared clonotypes between healthy human individuals. Sequencing was performed with immunoSEQ multiplex PCR; in TCRdb, only in-frame clones are kept and a portion is missing. This repertoire shows approximately 1.5 million clones, approximately 98% found once; its top ten account for less than 0.55%. Sequencing input: naive CD4+ T cells sorted from blood. Subset of the sample: CD45RA+ positively selected. The origin of the receptors is a man between 25 and 39 years old in good health.

Regarding this clone: Other DNA sequences in this specimen translate into the identical CDR3. The chain links TRBV28 to TRBJ2-7, with 12 bases fitting TRBD2. The CDR3 extends over 15 amino acids. V lost 5 bases and J lost 4; bases outside the gene matches: 6. CDR1 is MDHEN and CDR2 is SYDVKM in the germline V gene. The CDR3 DNA reads as TGTGCCAGCAGTCCTCCGACTAGCGGGAGTTACGAGCAGTACTTC. Its translation is CASSPPTSGSYEQYF.

The table lists this clone with a count of one. The gene calls are TRBV9 and TRBJ2-1; D unclear. The V gene's germline CDR1 is SGDLS and CDR2 YYNGEE. This CDR3 contains 14 residues. V dropped 0 bases and J dropped 7 bases, with 11 bases sitting between them. DNA for the CDR3: TGTGCCAGCAGCGTAGAGGTCTTAGCTAATGAGCAGTTCTTC. Translating gives CASSVEVLANEQFF. Supplemented by reference TRBV9 and TRBJ2-1, the full variable domain reads DSGVTQTPKHLITATGQRVTLRCSPRSGDLSVYWYQQSLDQGLQFLIQYYNGEERAKGNILERFSAQQFPDLHSELNLSSLELGDSALYFCASSVEVLANEQFFGPGTRLTVL.

This chain connects TRBV4-1 to TRBJ2-1; 11 bases are shared with TRBD1. The CDR3 has 19 amino acids. CDR1 is MGHRA and CDR2 is YSYEKL in the germline V gene. The V segment lost 2 bases and the J segment 7 bases; nucleotides outside the gene matches: 16. The CDR3 bases are TGCGCCAGCAGCCAACCCCGGGACAGGGGGATCTTCGCTAAAAATGAGCAGTTCTTC. This translates into CASSQPRDRGIFAKNEQFF.

Regarding this clone: Other DNA sequences in the sample encode the same CDR3. This chain links TRBV5-6 with TRBJ2-7; D is unclear. The ends were cut back, 3 bases at V and 1 base at J, with 8 bases in the middle. The CDR3 is 13 amino acids. CDR1 and CDR2 (germline): SGHDT, YYEEEE. In DNA form, the CDR3 reads TGTGCCAGCAGCTCCGGACCTTCCTACGAGCAGTACTTC. This translates into CASSSGPSYEQYF. Filled out from reference TRBV5-6 and TRBJ2-7, the complete variable domain reads DAGVTQSPTHLIKTRGQQVTLRCSPKSGHDTVSWYQQALGQGPQFIFQYYEEEERQRGNFPDRFSGHQFPNYSSELNVNALLLGDSALYLCASSSGPSYEQYFGPGTRLTVT.

The V gene is TRBV18, the J gene TRBJ2-3, with D possibly matching TRBD2 (5 bases). CDR1 KGHSH and CDR2 LQKENI come from the germline V gene. This CDR3 comprises 16 residues. With 4 bases removed from V and 5 bases from J, the gap between germline ends came to 19 bases. The CDR3 sequence is CASSRGLPTVGDTQYF. In nucleotides, the CDR3 is TGTGCCAGCTCACGTGGACTGCCAACCGTCGGAGATACGCAGTATTTT.

This clone was picked up one time. The sample carries other DNA sequences with the same CDR3. The chain uses TRBV28 and TRBJ1-1; D uncertain. The V end lost 6 bases, the J end lost 7 bases, and 6 bases lay between the germline ends. CDR1 and CDR2 from the germline V gene are MDHEN and SYDVKM. CDR3 length: 10 amino acids. The CDR3 spells CASSSIEAFF. The CDR3 DNA reads as TGTGCCAGCAGCTCTATTGAAGCTTTCTTT.

This chain connects TRBV11-2 to TRBJ2-1; possibly TRBD2 for D (6 bases). The germline V gene has CDR1 SGHAT and CDR2 FQNNGV. V was shortened by 0 bases and J by 10 bases, with 10 bases between the two germline ends. The CDR3 runs to 13 residues. The DNA of the CDR3 is TGTGCCAGCAGCTTAGAACTCCTAGCGGAGCAGTTCTTC. Translated: CASSLELLAEQFF. The entire variable domain, with the rest obtained from reference TRBV11-2 and TRBJ2-1, is as follows: EAGVAQSPRYKIIEKRQSVAFWCNPISGHATLYWYQQILGQGPKLLIQFQNNGVVDDSQLPKDRFSAERLKGVDSTLKIQPAKLEDSAVYLCASSLELLAEQFFGPGTRLTVL.

V is TRBV7-2 and J is TRBJ1-5; 7 positions match TRBD1. Germline V gene lookup returns CDR1 SGHTA and CDR2 FQGNSA. Germline trimming cut 5 bases from V and 7 bases from J; bases unmatched to any gene: 11. The CDR3 is made up of 15 amino acids. CDR3 in DNA: TGTGCCAGCAGCCAGGGGGTCGGTGGTCTACAGCCCCAGCATTTT. It translates to CASSQGVGGLQPQHF.

This clone was detected only once. The chain is built from TRBV5-5 and TRBJ2-7; no reliable D call. The ends were cut back, 0 bases at V and 5 bases at J, with 9 bases in the middle. The germline V gene has CDR1 SGHKS and CDR2 YYEKEE (reference sequence). The CDR3 loop spans 13 amino acids. CDR3 in amino acids: CASSLADGNEQYF. The DNA for the CDR3 is TGTGCCAGCAGCTTGGCCGATGGCAACGAGCAGTACTTC.